Listed below are T cell receptor beta chains from one sample, sequenced in a study of CD8+ T cells in alopecia areata. This table comes from immunoSEQ multiplex PCR, and its TCRdb copy is limited to in-frame clones, with some not included. The table lists around 150,000 clones, 55% of them singletons. Sequencing was carried out using CD4+ T cells sorted from blood. The receptors here all came from a human donor in good health. Both conserved end residues are part of each CDR3. Fields, in order: clone size, V gene, J gene, D gene, CDR3 protein, CDR3 DNA. The D gene is left open where the match is weak. Only some rows state a clone size, as once, few, many or a class for expanded clones.

>.|TRBV9|TRBJ1-5|.
CASSSQPNQPQHF
TGTGCCAGCAGCTCTCAACCCAATCAGCCCCAGCATTTT
>once|TRBV27|TRBJ1-5|.
CASSLRPENQPQHF
TGTGCCAGCAGTTTACGGCCAGAGAATCAGCCCCAGCATTTT
>.|TRBV6-5|TRBJ1-5|TRBD1
CASSYSTGQVQHF
TGTGCCAGCAGTTACTCGACGGGACAGGTTCAGCATTTT
>few|TRBV29-1|TRBJ2-7|.
CSALDFYEQYF
TGCAGCGCCCTGGACTTCTACGAGCAGTACTTC
>.|TRBV18|TRBJ1-1|.
CASSPDLVDTEAFF
TGTGCCAGCTCGCCGGATTTGGTGGACACTGAAGCTTTCTTT
>.|TRBV28|TRBJ2-2|.
CASSLNTGELFF
TGTGCCAGCAGTTTGAACACCGGGGAGCTGTTTTTT
>.|TRBV9|TRBJ2-7|.
CASNSGGLTYEQYF
TGTGCCAGCAATTCGGGTGGTCTCACCTACGAGCAGTACTTC
>.|TRBV2|TRBJ2-5|TRBD2
CASAKAGSPETQYF
TGTGCCAGCGCCAAAGCGGGAAGTCCAGAGACCCAGTACTTC
>few|TRBV7-9|TRBJ1-4|.
CASGSTVNEKLFF
TGTGCCAGCGGGTCTACGGTTAATGAAAAACTGTTTTTT
>.|TRBV5-1|TRBJ2-5|TRBD2
CASSSLAGGGETQYF
TGCGCCAGCAGCTCTCTAGCGGGAGGCGGCGAGACCCAGTACTTC
>.|TRBV5-1|TRBJ2-5|.
CASSLVGQETQYF
TGCGCCAGCAGCTTGGTGGGCCAAGAGACCCAGTACTTC
>once|TRBV29-1|TRBJ1-1|.
CSVVTGNTEAFF
TGCAGCGTTGTAACAGGGAACACTGAAGCTTTCTTT
>few|TRBV7-2|TRBJ2-1|TRBD2
CASSLSGTSAYNEQFF
TGTGCCAGCAGCTTATCGGGGACTAGCGCCTACAATGAGCAGTTCTTC
>.|TRBV28|TRBJ2-3|.
CASEDRARRTQYF
TGTGCCAGCGAGGACCGGGCTCGTAGGACGCAGTATTTT
>few|TRBV7-9|TRBJ2-1|TRBD2
CASRPGTSGSPNEQFF
TGTGCCAGCAGGCCAGGGACTAGCGGGTCGCCGAATGAGCAGTTCTTC
>.|TRBV29-1|TRBJ1-4|.
CSVAPRRSNEKLFF
TGCAGCGTCGCTCCCCGGAGGTCTAATGAAAAACTGTTTTTT
>once|TRBV5-6|TRBJ1-5|.
CASSLTRWQPQHF
TGTGCCAGCAGCTTAACTCGATGGCAGCCCCAGCATTTT
>.|TRBV29-1|TRBJ1-1|.
CSFYTNTEAFF
TGCAGCTTCTACACGAACACTGAAGCTTTCTTT
>.|TRBV12-5|TRBJ2-7|.
CASGLVLRGTYEQYF
TGTGCTAGTGGTTTGGTACTAAGGGGGACCTACGAGCAGTACTTC
>.|TRBV18|TRBJ2-3|TRBD2
CASSPEAGGRDTQYF
TGTGCCAGCTCACCGGAAGCGGGAGGCAGAGATACGCAGTATTTT
>once|TRBV29-1|TRBJ1-2|.
CSVDPGPDYGYTF
TGCAGCGTTGACCCCGGACCCGACTATGGCTACACCTTC
>.|TRBV5-1|TRBJ1-1|TRBD1
CASSPGQAVNTEAFF
TGCGCCAGCAGCCCTGGACAGGCCGTGAACACTGAAGCTTTCTTT
>.|TRBV6-1|TRBJ2-3|.
CASSGVGTTSTDTQYF
TGTGCCAGCAGTGGAGTGGGGACAACCTCCACAGATACGCAGTATTTT
>.|TRBV27|TRBJ1-3|.
CASSPRPAGNTIYF
TGTGCCAGCAGTCCTAGACCCGCTGGAAACACCATATATTTT
>.|TRBV19|TRBJ2-1|.
CASRGLSEQFF
TGTGCCAGTCGCGGTCTCTCTGAGCAGTTCTTC
>.|TRBV5-1|TRBJ1-2|.
CASADTEKGYTF
TGCGCCAGCGCGGACACCGAGAAGGGCTACACCTTC
>few|TRBV7-9|TRBJ2-5|TRBD1
CASSPTGGFFGTQYF
TGTGCCAGCAGCCCTACAGGGGGCTTTTTCGGGACCCAGTACTTC
>.|TRBV7-2|TRBJ2-1|.
CASSWNKEQFF
TGTGCCAGCAGCTGGAATAAGGAGCAGTTCTTC
>.|TRBV29-1|TRBJ2-1|.
CSATTASYNEQFF
TGCAGCGCCACGACTGCCTCCTACAATGAGCAGTTCTTC
>few|TRBV2|TRBJ2-2|TRBD2
CASRRLALNTGELFF
TGTGCCAGCAGAAGACTAGCGCTGAACACCGGGGAGCTGTTTTTT
>.|TRBV29-1|TRBJ2-1|TRBD2
CSVGRLADNNEQFF
TGCAGCGTTGGTCGACTAGCGGACAACAATGAGCAGTTCTTC
>.|TRBV9|TRBJ1-3|TRBD1
CASSVKTLQGADSGNTIYF
TGTGCCAGCAGCGTCAAGACTCTACAGGGGGCTGACTCTGGAAACACCATATATTTT
>.|TRBV10-3|TRBJ2-7|TRBD2
CAISDASGLAGYEQYF
TGTGCCATCAGTGATGCCTCTGGACTAGCGGGCTACGAGCAGTACTTC
>.|TRBV6-1|TRBJ2-1|.
CASSEYRLEAEQFF
TGTGCCAGCAGTGAATACCGGTTGGAGGCTGAGCAGTTCTTC
>.|TRBV9|TRBJ1-4|.
CASSGYATNEKLFF
TGTGCCAGCAGCGGATACGCAACTAATGAAAAACTGTTTTTT
>few|TRBV6-8|TRBJ2-5|TRBD1
CASSLHRGRETQYF
TGTGCCAGCAGCCTCCACAGGGGCAGAGAGACCCAGTACTTC
>few|TRBV5-5|TRBJ2-7|.
CASSLARGVSYEQYF
TGTGCCAGCAGCTTGGCCCGCGGGGTCTCCTACGAGCAGTACTTC
>.|TRBV29-1|TRBJ2-1|TRBD1
CSVDLRTGARKSEQFF
TGCAGCGTTGATCTCCGGACAGGGGCTAGAAAATCGGAGCAGTTCTTC
>.|TRBV6-5|TRBJ2-5|.
CASGETRGRETQYF
TGTGCCAGCGGGGAGACACGAGGGAGGGAGACCCAGTACTTC
>.|TRBV15|TRBJ1-4|.
CATSLRRGEKLFF
TGTGCCACCAGCCTGAGACGAGGGGAAAAACTGTTTTTT
>few|TRBV27|TRBJ2-2|.
CASIPTGPNTGELFF
TGTGCCAGCATCCCGACAGGCCCGAACACCGGGGAGCTGTTTTTT
>.|TRBV14|TRBJ1-1|.
CASKREGTEAFF
TGTGCCAGCAAACGGGAGGGGACTGAAGCTTTCTTT
>.|TRBV19|TRBJ2-6|.
CASSIGPVLTF
TGTGCCAGTAGTATCGGTCCCGTCCTGACTTTC
>.|TRBV2|TRBJ2-7|TRBD1
CASSDSTGEYEQYF
TGTGCCAGCAGTGATTCCACAGGGGAGTACGAGCAGTACTTC
>.|TRBV29-1|TRBJ1-5|TRBD1
CSVGTGPNQPQHF
TGCAGCGTTGGGACAGGCCCCAATCAGCCCCAGCATTTT
>few|TRBV5-1|TRBJ1-1|TRBD1
CASSSGSGQLLNTEAFF
TGCGCCAGCAGCTCTGGGTCGGGACAGCTTCTGAACACTGAAGCTTTCTTT
>.|TRBV5-1|TRBJ1-5|.
CASSLTGQYSNQPQHF
TGCGCCAGCAGCTTAACGGGACAATATAGCAATCAGCCCCAGCATTTT
>.|TRBV7-9|TRBJ2-7|.
CASSTNIRAGGEQYF
TGTGCCAGCAGCACAAATATCCGGGCCGGAGGCGAGCAGTACTTC
>.|TRBV2|TRBJ1-1|.
CASSGTGHPTEAFF
TGTGCCAGCAGTGGGACGGGACACCCCACTGAAGCTTTCTTT
>.|TRBV29-1|TRBJ2-3|TRBD2
CSVGKSGRSTDTQYF
TGCAGCGTAGGGAAAAGCGGGAGGTCGACAGATACGCAGTATTTT
>.|TRBV5-6|TRBJ1-5|.
CASSLAGNQPQHF
TGTGCCAGCAGCTTGGCAGGGAATCAGCCCCAGCATTTT
>.|TRBV5-1|TRBJ1-2|.
CASSLARDYGYTF
TGCGCCAGCAGCTTGGCCAGGGACTATGGCTACACCTTC
>.|TRBV21-1|TRBJ2-5|.
CASSTSGTGSETQYF
TGTGCCAGCAGCACCTCCGGGACAGGGAGTGAGACCCAGTACTTC
>.|TRBV9|TRBJ1-2|TRBD1
CASSVTSGGYGYTF
TGTGCCAGCAGCGTTACCTCAGGGGGCTATGGCTACACCTTC
>.|TRBV7-9|TRBJ1-2|.
CASSLPDQSYGYTF
TGTGCCAGCAGCTTGCCGGACCAGAGCTATGGCTACACCTTC
>few|TRBV6-5|TRBJ2-7|.
CASSYAALYEQYF
TGTGCCAGCAGTTACGCGGCGTTGTACGAGCAGTACTTC
>.|TRBV29-1|TRBJ1-4|.
CSVVGQDDEKLFF
TGCAGCGTTGTTGGGCAGGATGATGAAAAACTGTTTTTT
>.|TRBV5-1|TRBJ2-5|.
CASGPSGYQETQYF
TGCGCCAGCGGGCCTTCAGGGTACCAAGAGACCCAGTACTTC
>few|TRBV5-6|TRBJ1-4|.
CASGQIDRRNEKLFF
TGTGCCAGCGGTCAGATCGACAGACGAAATGAAAAACTGTTTTTT
>.|TRBV7-2|TRBJ1-2|.
CASSLAGAGYGYTF
TGTGCCAGCAGCTTAGCAGGGGCGGGCTATGGCTACACCTTC